The 4 T cell receptor beta chains given below trace back to one sample, sequenced in a study of T-cell memory formation after mild COVID-19. TCRdb itself ran the 5' RACE reads through MiXCR, one entry per CDR3 protein. This table has tens of thousands of distinct CDR3 sequences, about 15% appearing once. The sequenced sample was PBMCs or a T cell subset sorted from them (not recorded which). Source of these receptors: a young man who had mild COVID-19 (a few samples of this study predate the infection). Cell type and time point are not known.

The table lists this clonotype with a few counts. The rearrangement joins TRBV6-6 to TRBJ1-2; 8 nucleotides line up with TRBD1. Germline assignment: CDR1 MNHNY and CDR2 SVGAGI (reference sequence). J gave up 5 bases and V 4 bases, and 6 bases lay outside the gene matches. The CDR3 has 14 residues. The DNA of the CDR3 is TGTGCCAGCAGTTTACAGGGGGAAGGTTATGGCTACACCTTC. The encoded protein is CASSLQGEGYGYTF.

The J gene is TRBJ1-2, the V gene TRBV7-8, with D unresolved. The V and J ends lost 5 bases and 2 bases respectively, with 15 bases between them. From germline, CDR1 is SGHVS and CDR2 FQNEAQ. CDR3 length equals 15 residues. The CDR3 reads CASSPLTGSNYGYTF. CDR3 bases: TGTGCCAGCAGCCCGCTTACGGGGTCCAACTATGGCTACACCTTC.

The chain combines TRBV6-5 with TRBJ2-2; D is possibly TRBD2 (6 bases). CDR3 length: 16 amino acids. V lost 0 bases and J 6 bases, leaving 14 bases between the germline ends. Per the germline V gene, CDR1 is MNHEY and CDR2 is SVGAGI. The CDR3 region is CASSYSMGTPAGELFF. The CDR3 nucleotides read TGTGCCAGCAGTTACTCGATGGGGACTCCCGCCGGGGAGCTGTTTTTT.

The chain has TRBV7-6 and TRBJ2-6; D unresolved. This CDR3 region has 19 residues. The V end lost 3 bases, the J end lost 0 bases, and 18 bases lay between the germline ends. Germline V CDR1 and CDR2: SGHVS, FNYEAQ. CDR3 sequence: CASSFEWTEISSGANVLTF. DNA for the CDR3: TGTGCCAGCAGCTTCGAGTGGACGGAAATAAGCTCTGGGGCCAACGTCCTGACTTTC.